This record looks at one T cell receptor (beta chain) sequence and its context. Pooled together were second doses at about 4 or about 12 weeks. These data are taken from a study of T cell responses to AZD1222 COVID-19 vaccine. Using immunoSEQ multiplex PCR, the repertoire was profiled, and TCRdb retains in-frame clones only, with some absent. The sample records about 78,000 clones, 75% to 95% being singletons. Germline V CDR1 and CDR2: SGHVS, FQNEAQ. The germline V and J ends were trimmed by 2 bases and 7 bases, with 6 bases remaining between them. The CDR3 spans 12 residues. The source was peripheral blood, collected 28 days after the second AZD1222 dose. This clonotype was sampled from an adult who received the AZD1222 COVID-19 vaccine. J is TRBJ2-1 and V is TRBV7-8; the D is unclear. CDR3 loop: CASSLFSNEQFF. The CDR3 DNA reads TGTGCCAGCAGCTTATTCAGTAATGAGCAGTTCTTC.